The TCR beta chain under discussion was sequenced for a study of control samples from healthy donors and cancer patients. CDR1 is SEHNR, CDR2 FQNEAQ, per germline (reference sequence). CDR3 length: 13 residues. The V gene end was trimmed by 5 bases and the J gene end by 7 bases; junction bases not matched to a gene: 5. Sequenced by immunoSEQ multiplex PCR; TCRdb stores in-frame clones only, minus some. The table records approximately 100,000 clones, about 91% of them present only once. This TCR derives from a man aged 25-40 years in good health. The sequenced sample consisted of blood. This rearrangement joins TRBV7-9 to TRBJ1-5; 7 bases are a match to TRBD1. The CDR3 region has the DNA TGTGCCAGCAGCCTGCAACAGGGGCAGCCCCAGCATTTT. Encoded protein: CASSLQQGQPQHF.